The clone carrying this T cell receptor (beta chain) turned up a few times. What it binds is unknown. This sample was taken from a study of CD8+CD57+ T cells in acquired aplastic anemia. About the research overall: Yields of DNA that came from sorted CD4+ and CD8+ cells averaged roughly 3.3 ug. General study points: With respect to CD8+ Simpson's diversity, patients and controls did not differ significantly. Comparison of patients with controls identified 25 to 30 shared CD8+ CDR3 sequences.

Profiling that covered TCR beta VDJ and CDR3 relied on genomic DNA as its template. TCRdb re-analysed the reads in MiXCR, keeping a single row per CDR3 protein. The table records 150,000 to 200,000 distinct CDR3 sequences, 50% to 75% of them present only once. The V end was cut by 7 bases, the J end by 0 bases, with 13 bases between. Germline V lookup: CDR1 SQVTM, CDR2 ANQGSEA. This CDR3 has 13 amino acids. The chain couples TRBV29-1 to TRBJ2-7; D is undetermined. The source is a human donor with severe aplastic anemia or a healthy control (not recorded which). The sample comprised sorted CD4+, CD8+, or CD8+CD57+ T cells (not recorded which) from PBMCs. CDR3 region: CSAYDPSSYEQYF. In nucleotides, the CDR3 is TGCAGCGCCTACGACCCGAGCTCCTACGAGCAGTACTTC.